The 4 T cell receptor beta chains presented below share a single source sample, sequenced in a study of CD8 T cells in ankylosing spondylitis. The study, taken as a whole, reports: About 8 highly homologous variants made up a TCR beta motif that seemed to typify ankylosing spondylitis blood.

No antigen has been identified for these receptors. TCRdb reprocessed the 5' RACE reads via MiXCR and lists one record per CDR3 protein. The table lists around 480,000 distinct CDR3 sequences, roughly 15% of them singletons. Sequencing input: blood, either unsorted or a sorted T cell fraction (not recorded which). The receptor set was obtained from a male donor with ankylosing spondylitis.

This clonotype was counted between two and nine times. The chain carries TRBV6-6 and TRBJ1-5, with TRBD1 matching over 8 bases. Losses at the gene ends were 10 bases for V and 6 bases for J; bases not matched to a gene: 8. Germline lookup yields CDR1 MNHNY and CDR2 SVGAGI (reference sequence). The CDR3 runs to 13 residues. The CDR3 coding sequence is TGTGCCACACGGCAGGGGGCGGGTCAGCCCCAGCATTTT. Encoded protein: CATRQGAGQPQHF.

This clonotype has just a few counts. V is TRBV2 and J is TRBJ1-6; D not certain. The CDR3 length is 16 residues. Trimming pared 6 bases from V and 5 bases from J, leaving 17 bases between. Germline V lookup: CDR1 SNHLY, CDR2 FYNNEI. The CDR3 bases are TGTGCCAGCAGGCGGACCAGGTCCGAAAATAATTCACCCCTCCACTTT. Its translation is CASRRTRSENNSPLHF. Together with reference TRBV2 and TRBJ1-6, the CDR3 gives the full variable domain: EPEVTQTPSHQVTQMGQEVILRCVPISNHLYFYWYRQILGQKVEFLVSFYNNEISEKSEIFDDQFSVERPDGSNFTLKIRSTKLEDSAMYFCASRRTRSENNSPLHFGNGTRLTVT.

The chain joins TRBV29-1 to TRBJ2-3; either TRBD1 or TRBD2 may fit D (5 bases each). The CDR3 has 14 amino acids. Germline assignment: CDR1 SQVTM and CDR2 ANQGSEA. The V and J ends lost 1 base and 4 bases respectively, with 12 bases between them. Here the CDR3 DNA reads TGCAGCGTTGAAGGTTCTCGGGGCGCAGATACGCAGTATTTT. Protein: CSVEGSRGADTQYF.

The chain joins TRBV21-1 to TRBJ2-7; TRBD2 is the table's D call and was not checked against the DNA. TRBV21-1 is given as a pseudogene. The CDR3 is 20 residues long. The CDR3 coding sequence is TGTGCCAGCAGCAAAGCGCTTTTCCCCGGGACTAGCGGGAGTTATGCCGAGCAGTACTTC. Residues: CASSKALFPGTSGSYAEQYF.